Listed here are 28 T cell receptor beta chains from one sample, sequenced in a study of blood T cells in healthy people across ages. A J-beta primer mix and a sample-barcoded 5' primer were used in a second PCR of roughly 7 to 12 cycles. TCRdb recomputed calls from the 5' RACE reads with MiXCR, one row per CDR3 protein. The repertoire holds 850,000 to 1,100,000 distinct CDR3 sequences, with around two fifths as singletons. The sample taken for sequencing was blood. The source of these receptors is a young man in good health.

This chain uses TRBV7-6 with TRBJ2-2; TRBD1 might be the D (5 bases). Germline loops: CDR1 SGHVS, CDR2 FNYEAQ. Trimming cost V 1 base and J 5 bases, with 23 bases left between them. The CDR3 spans 19 residues. The CDR3 bases are TGTGCCAGCAGCTTAGGACCGAACACGACAGAATATTATACCGGGGAGCTGTTTTTT. Translation gives CASSLGPNTTEYYTGELFF.

A word on this clonotype: A much more abundant neighbour one base away suggests this may be a read error. The V call is TRBV2, the J call TRBJ2-7; 7 bases agree with TRBD1. After removal of 4 bases from V and 3 bases from J, the junction contained 3 bases not matched to a gene. CDR1 is SNHLY, CDR2 FYNNEI, per germline. This CDR3 spans 13 amino acids. As DNA, the CDR3 is TGTGCCAGCAGTGCGGACAGGAGCTACGAGCAGTACTTC. Encoded protein: CASSADRSYEQYF. Full variable domain (rest looked up from reference TRBV2 and TRBJ2-7): EPEVTQTPSHQVTQMGQEVILRCVPISNHLYFYWYRQILGQKVEFLVSFYNNEISEKSEIFDDQFSVERPDGSNFTLKIRSTKLEDSAMYFCASSADRSYEQYFGPGTRLTVT.

This clonotype was counted ten times or more. The J gene is TRBJ1-5, the V gene TRBV29-1; no clear D. The CDR3 is 14 residues long. Trimming removed 5 bases from V and 5 bases from J, with 16 bases in between. Germline assignment: CDR1 SQVTM and CDR2 ANQGSEA. In DNA, the CDR3 is TGCAGCGTTTCCTTTTCGGCTGAGTATCAGCCCCAGCATTTT. Its translation: CSVSFSAEYQPQHF.

This clonotype was seen just once. This may be a read error: a much more frequent sequence differs by one nucleotide. The chain links TRBV20-1 to TRBJ2-1, with TRBD1 as a possible D gene (6 bases). V lost 6 bases and J 2 bases, leaving 20 bases between the germline ends. This CDR3 has 16 residues. Germline V lookup: CDR1 DFQATT, CDR2 SNEGSKA (reference sequence). CDR3 bases: TGCAGTGCGCCACCCAGGGAACAGGGACCCTACAATGAGCAGTTCTTC. It is translated as CSAPPREQGPYNEQFF.

This sequence joins TRBV20-1 and TRBJ1-1; D not resolved. The germline V gene has CDR1 DFQATT and CDR2 SNEGSKA (reference sequence). Trimming took 3 bases from V and 2 from J, leaving 10 bases between them. This CDR3 is built from 13 residues. The CDR3 spells CSASSVFNTEAFF. The CDR3, as DNA: TGCAGTGCTAGCTCGGTATTTAACACTGAAGCTTTCTTT.

The chain links TRBV14 to TRBJ1-1, with 8 nucleotides matching TRBD1. From germline, CDR1 is SGHDN and CDR2 FVKESK. V lost 1 base and J lost 5; bases outside the gene matches: 12. This CDR3 spans 17 amino acids. CDR3 nucleotide sequence: TGTGCCAGCAGCCAAGGGTCGGGCCGGACAGGGTGGACTGAAGCTTTCTTT. It codes for CASSQGSGRTGWTEAFF.

Points on this clonotype: This may stem from a read error, because a much larger clone lies one nucleotide away. The chain employs TRBV4-1 and TRBJ2-3; maybe TRBD2 (5 bases). The CDR3 is 12 residues long. The germline V gene encodes CDR1 MGHRA and CDR2 YSYEKL. V was trimmed by 4 bases and J by 10 bases, leaving 12 bases between them. The CDR3 reads CASSPPRDAQYF. In DNA form, the CDR3 reads TGCGCCAGCAGCCCCCCTCGGGATGCGCAGTATTTT.

This clonotype was seen a few times. The chain uses TRBV3-1 and TRBJ1-5; D remains ambiguous. Germline lookup yields CDR1 LGHDT and CDR2 YNNKEL (reference sequence). CDR3 length equals 17 residues. V was shortened by 0 bases and J by 0 bases, with 12 bases between the two germline ends. CDR3 bases: TGTGCCAGCAGCCAAGACAGGCCGGAATATAGCAATCAGCCCCAGCATTTT. It encodes CASSQDRPEYSNQPQHF. The entire variable domain, with the rest obtained from reference TRBV3-1 and TRBJ1-5, is as follows: DTAVSQTPKYLVTQMGNDKSIKCEQNLGHDTMYWYKQDSKKFLKIMFSYNNKELIINETVPNRFSPKSPDKAHLNLHINSLELGDSAVYFCASSQDRPEYSNQPQHFGDGTRLSIL.

This clonotype was seen a handful of times. The V and J genes are TRBV6-2 or TRBV6-3 and TRBJ2-1, with TRBD2 identical over 12 bases. The CDR3 has 16 residues. Trimming removed 4 bases from V and 9 bases from J; junction bases left unmatched: 10. Germline assignment: CDR1 MNHEY and CDR2 SVGEGT. This chain's CDR3 is CASSSSASGGAGEQFF. Written as DNA, the CDR3 is TGTGCCAGCAGTTCCAGTGCTAGCGGGGGGGCCGGTGAGCAGTTCTTC.

The chain recombines TRBV7-2 with TRBJ2-7; the D gene is possibly TRBD1 (5 bases). CDR3 length: 16 amino acids. Trimming took 7 bases from V and 0 from J, leaving 19 bases between them. CDR1 is SGHTA and CDR2 is FQGNSA in the germline V gene. The CDR3 DNA reads TGTGCCAGCACCAGAAGCCAGGGCCCATCCTCCTACGAGCAGTACTTC. The encoded protein is CASTRSQGPSSYEQYF.

DNA for the CDR3: TGTGCCAGCAGCCAAGCGACTAGCGGGGGGTCCGGGGAGCTGTTTTTT. Residues: CASSQATSGGSGELFF. The V gene is TRBV3-1, the J gene TRBJ2-2; 13 nucleotides agree with TRBD2. CDR1 is LGHDT, CDR2 YNNKEL, per germline (reference sequence). V trimming: 1 base; J trimming: 6 bases; junction bases outside the gene matches: 2. This CDR3 has 16 amino acids.

This chain's CDR3 is CASSLIRGSSYEQYF. The CDR3 DNA reads as TGTGCCAGCAGTCTGATCCGGGGTAGCTCCTACGAGCAGTACTTC. The V and J genes are TRBV2 and TRBJ2-7, with a tentative D call TRBD2 (5 bases). Per germline, CDR1 SNHLY and CDR2 FYNNEI. The CDR3 runs to 15 residues. The germline V and J ends were trimmed by 5 bases and 0 bases, with 14 bases remaining between them.

The chain couples TRBV12-3 or TRBV12-4 to TRBJ2-3; perhaps TRBD1 as D (6 bases). V lost 5 bases, J lost 11 bases, and 17 bases lay in between. This CDR3 has 13 amino acids. CDR3 loop: CASSVGGEDVQYF. Written as DNA, the CDR3 is TGTGCCAGCAGTGTAGGGGGAGAAGATGTGCAGTATTTT.

The table lists this clonotype with a few counts. This chain uses TRBV20-1 with TRBJ1-6; D gene unclear. The length of the CDR3 is 15 residues. Per germline, CDR1 DFQATT and CDR2 SNEGSKA (reference sequence). Trimming stripped 5 bases from V and 0 bases from J, with 11 bases between. CDR3 DNA: TGCAGTGCTGATCAACTGAGCTCCTATAATTCACCCCTCCACTTT. Translated: CSADQLSSYNSPLHF.

This clonotype was picked up a small number of times. One end of the junction fails to match germline, which may point to a read error. The J gene is TRBJ2-2, the V gene TRBV10-2; D might be TRBD2 (5 bases). CDR1 is WSHSY and CDR2 is SAAADI in the germline V gene. This CDR3 spans 14 amino acids. The CDR3 protein is CASSEAATTGELFF. The DNA of the CDR3 is TGTGCCAGCAGTGAAGCGGCGACCACCGGGGAGCTGTTTTTT.

This clonotype was seen just once. The junction and the germline gene differ at one end; a read error may be behind it. The rearrangement uses TRBV12-3 or TRBV12-4 and TRBJ2-1; possibly TRBD2 for D (5 bases). The length of the CDR3 is 14 residues. CDR3 DNA sequence: TGTGCCAGCAGTGTAGCGCGGAGCTACAATGAGCAGTTCTTC. Amino acid sequence: CASSVARSYNEQFF.

This clonotype occurred a few times. The rearrangement uses TRBV29-1 and TRBJ1-1, with TRBD1 identical over 7 bases. CDR3 length: 17 amino acids. V gave up 1 base and J gave up 0 bases; unmatched junction bases: 11. Looked up from germline, CDR1 is SQVTM and CDR2 is ANQGSEA. The CDR3 nucleotides are TGCAGCGTTGAAGGGGCCCACAGGGGCCTCATGAACACTGAAGCTTTCTTT. Translated: CSVEGAHRGLMNTEAFF.

The chain links TRBV29-1 to TRBJ2-5, with 7 bases fitting TRBD2. Germline V gene sequence: CDR1 SQVTM, CDR2 ANQGSEA. Trimming at V came to 4 bases and at J to 7 bases, leaving 6 bases not matched to a gene. The CDR3 contains 12 residues. CDR3 protein: CSVGGGSGTQYF. CDR3 DNA: TGCAGCGTTGGGGGGGGGAGTGGGACCCAGTACTTC.

This clonotype was detected only a few times. In DNA, the CDR3 is TGTGCCAGCAGTGGTAATAGCGGGGGCCCTAGCTCCTACAATGAGCAGTTCTTC. It yields the protein CASSGNSGGPSSYNEQFF. This chain joins TRBV25-1 and TRBJ2-1; TRBD2 matches 9 bases. V was pared by 4 bases and J by 0 bases, with 10 bases of the junction left unmatched. The germline gives CDR1 MGHDK, CDR2 SYGVNS. The CDR3 spans 18 residues.

The chain carries TRBV6-1 and TRBJ2-1, with D uncertain. This CDR3 region has 8 residues. The V gene's germline CDR1 is MNHNS and CDR2 SASEGT. The germline V and J ends were trimmed by 9 bases and 14 bases, with 8 bases remaining between them. As DNA, the CDR3 is TGTGCCAGTCACGCCGAGTTCTTC. Its translation is CASHAEFF.

The chain joins TRBV4-3 to TRBJ1-3, with D perhaps matching TRBD1 (5 bases). There are 17 residues in the CDR3. Germline V gene sequence: CDR1 LGHNA, CDR2 YSLEER. Trimming left V 1 base short and J 2 bases short, with 15 bases between. The CDR3 DNA reads TGCGCCAGCAGCCAAGGAGATCCCAGGGTCACTGGAAACACCATATATTTT. This gives the protein CASSQGDPRVTGNTIYF.

This clonotype came up a few times. The rearrangement uses TRBV6-2 or TRBV6-3 and TRBJ1-2, with TRBD1 matching over 7 bases. The CDR3 extends over 13 amino acids. Unmatched junction bases numbered 5, after V lost 7 bases and J lost 3 bases. Germline CDR1 reads MNHEY; CDR2 reads SVGEGT. The CDR3 spells CASKGQTDYGYTF. CDR3 in DNA: TGTGCCAGCAAGGGACAGACAGACTATGGCTACACCTTC.

V is TRBV19 and J is TRBJ2-3, with D unclear. Per germline, CDR1 LNHDA and CDR2 SQIVND (reference sequence). V lost 3 bases to trimming and J lost 0 bases, with 13 bases between them. The CDR3 is 16 amino acids. This CDR3 is CASSMVASSSTDTQYF. The DNA for the CDR3 is TGTGCCAGTAGTATGGTAGCTTCGTCTAGCACAGATACGCAGTATTTT.

The chain is built from TRBV6-6 and TRBJ1-5, with 7 bases that match TRBD1. The V segment lost 6 bases and the J segment 4 bases; nucleotides outside the gene matches: 12. The CDR3 contains 16 residues. In germline, CDR1 is MNHNY, CDR2 SVGAGI (reference sequence). The CDR3 DNA reads TGTGCCAGCAGGATCCGACAGGGCCGAGAGAATCAGCCCCAGCATTTT. This gives the protein CASRIRQGRENQPQHF.

This clonotype has just a few counts. The V call is TRBV7-3, the J call TRBJ2-3; D tentatively reads TRBD1 or TRBD2 (5 bases each). V was pared by 5 bases and J by 6 bases, with 18 bases between. The CDR3 has 15 residues. Looked up from germline, CDR1 is SGHTA and CDR2 is FQGTGA. The CDR3 loop reads CASSRSGTPFDTQYF. In nucleotides, the CDR3 is TGTGCCAGCAGCCGATCCGGGACCCCTTTCGATACGCAGTATTTT. Complete variable domain (other parts from reference TRBV7-3 and TRBJ2-3): GAGVSQTPSNKVTEKGKYVELRCDPISGHTALYWYRQSLGQGPEFLIYFQGTGAADDSGLPNDRFFAVRPEGSVSTLKIQRTERGDSAVYLCASSRSGTPFDTQYFGPGTRLTVL.

This clonotype was detected a few times. The V and J genes are TRBV28 and TRBJ2-7; D gene ambiguous. In germline, CDR1 is MDHEN, CDR2 SYDVKM. This CDR3 has 15 residues. Trimming took off 5 bases at V and 5 bases at J, with 19 bases between the two ends. CDR3 nucleotide sequence: TGTGCCAGCAGTCCCCCGGGTCTATCGAGCGACGAGCAGTACTTC. This encodes CASSPPGLSSDEQYF. The full variable domain, completed using reference TRBV28 and TRBJ2-7, is DVKVTQSSRYLVKRTGEKVFLECVQDMDHENMFWYRQDPGLGLRLIYFSYDVKMKEKGDIPEGYSVSREKKERFSLILESASTNQTSMYLCASSPPGLSSDEQYFGPGTRLTVT.

The rearrangement joins TRBV6-5 to TRBJ2-3, with D tentatively TRBD1 (6 bases). Trimming took off 6 bases at V and 0 bases at J, with 13 bases between the two ends. This CDR3 region has 15 residues. Germline values: CDR1 MNHEY, CDR2 SVGAGI. The CDR3 here is CASRTDRKSTDTQYF. The DNA of the CDR3 is TGTGCCAGCAGAACCGACAGGAAAAGCACAGATACGCAGTATTTT.

In its sample, this clonotype was seen many times. The chain couples TRBV7-3 to TRBJ2-1; no clear D gene. Per the germline V gene, CDR1 is SGHTA and CDR2 is FQGTGA. Trimming took 5 bases from V and 6 from J, leaving 8 bases between them. This CDR3 region has 12 residues. The CDR3 DNA is TGTGCCAGCAGCATAAGCCTCAATGAGCAGTTCTTC. The encoded protein is CASSISLNEQFF.